These 18 T cell receptor beta chains were all obtained from the same sample, sequenced in a study of T-cell reconstitution after alpha-beta-depleted transplantation in children. The TCRbeta library incorporated unique molecular identifiers. TCRdb reprocessed the PCR reads via MiXCR and lists one record per CDR3 protein. Of some 830,000 distinct CDR3 sequences listed, about 16% were seen once; the top ten hold roughly 5%. The input for sequencing was PBMCs, mostly from graft donor cells, taken 360 days after TCRalphabeta/CD19-depleted stem cell transplant. These receptors originate from a male patient aged 10 to 17 who had a stem cell transplant for acute lymphoblastic leukemia, so the T cells may come from the graft donor.

This clonotype was observed a handful of times. The chain carries TRBV9 and TRBJ1-2; D unclear. V was shortened by 1 base and J by 2 bases, with 3 bases between the two germline ends. The CDR3 is 12 amino acids. The germline CDR1 and CDR2 sequences are SGDLS and YYNGEE. DNA for the CDR3: TGTGCCAGCAGCGTAACCAACTATGGCTACACCTTC. It codes for CASSVTNYGYTF.

The sample holds a few counts of this clonotype. J is TRBJ2-7 and V is TRBV7-2; no clear D. This CDR3 has 14 residues. Germline V lookup: CDR1 SGHTA, CDR2 FQGNSA. Trimming pared 2 bases from V and 3 bases from J, leaving 11 bases between. CDR3: CASSLPRVSYEQYF. The DNA of the CDR3 is TGTGCCAGCAGCTTACCACGCGTAAGCTACGAGCAGTACTTC.

This chain links TRBV11-2 with TRBJ2-3, with D uncertain. The V end lost 2 bases, the J end lost 2 bases, and 11 bases lay between the germline ends. CDR1 and CDR2 from the germline V gene are SGHAT and FQNNGV. The CDR3 is made up of 15 amino acids. The CDR3 loop reads CASSLTQTFTDTQYF. DNA of the CDR3: TGTGCCAGCAGCTTAACACAGACCTTCACAGATACGCAGTATTTT.

The chain links TRBV7-9 to TRBJ2-1; TRBD2 matches 7 bases. The CDR3 length is 15 residues. In germline, CDR1 is SEHNR, CDR2 FQNEAQ (reference sequence). V gave up 8 bases and J gave up 9 bases; unmatched junction bases: 16. The CDR3: CASFPREVAIGEQFF. In nucleotides, the CDR3 is TGTGCCAGCTTCCCCCGGGAGGTTGCCATAGGTGAGCAGTTCTTC. The variable domain in full, completed from reference TRBV7-9 and TRBJ2-1, reads DTGVSQNPRHKITKRGQNVTFRCDPISEHNRLYWYRQTLGQGPEFLTYFQNEAQLEKSRLLSDRFSAERPKGSFSTLEIQRTEQGDSAMYLCASFPREVAIGEQFFGPGTRLTVL.

The gene calls are TRBV5-1 and TRBJ1-1; no clear D gene. V lost 5 bases, J lost 0 bases, and 5 bases lay in between. This CDR3 comprises 12 residues. Germline assignment: CDR1 SGHRS and CDR2 YFSETQ. The CDR3 DNA follows: TGCGCCAGCAGAGACATGAACACTGAAGCTTTCTTT. It translates to CASRDMNTEAFF.

The chain joins TRBV4-1 to TRBJ2-7, with D unresolved. The CDR3 has 14 residues. V was shortened by 2 bases and J by 3 bases, with 11 bases between the two germline ends. The germline CDR1 and CDR2 sequences are MGHRA and YSYEKL. The DNA for the CDR3 is TGCGCCAGCAGCCAAAGGATCAAGAGCTACGAGCAGTACTTC. This encodes CASSQRIKSYEQYF.

This clonotype was seen only a few times. The chain carries TRBV2 and TRBJ2-7; TRBD2 matches 7 bases. The better agreement between TRBJ2-1 and the DNA end casts doubt on the J call. Germline-derived CDR1 and CDR2 are SNHLY and FYNNEI. This CDR3 has 14 residues. The CDR3 DNA is TGTGCCAGCAGCTCTAGCGGACTACCAACCGAGCAGTTCTTC. Amino acid sequence: CASSSSGLPTEQFF.

The rearrangement links TRBV9 to TRBJ2-3; D unresolved. From germline, CDR1 is SGDLS and CDR2 YYNGEE. V was cut by 0 bases and J by 6 bases, with 8 bases left in between. This CDR3 contains 13 residues. The CDR3 region is CASSVGPVDTQYF. The CDR3 nucleotides are TGTGCCAGCAGCGTAGGGCCGGTCGATACGCAGTATTTT.

In nucleotides, the CDR3 is TGCGCCAGCAGCTTGGACGTCGTTCACGGCAATGAGCAGTTCTTC. It translates to CASSLDVVHGNEQFF. The V call is TRBV5-1, the J call TRBJ2-1; no clear D gene. Per germline, CDR1 SGHRS and CDR2 YFSETQ. Between the trimmed V and J ends, which lost 0 bases and 6 bases, there was a span of 13 bases. The CDR3 loop spans 15 amino acids.

As for this clonotype: A read error may account for a junction end that differs from germline. V usage is TRBV5-1 and J usage is TRBJ2-5; TRBD2 matches at 9 bases. The CDR3 is made up of 17 amino acids. The V gene's germline CDR1 is SGHRS and CDR2 YFSETQ. The CDR3 nucleotides are TGCGCCGGCAGCTTGTCCGCTAGCGGGAATTACCAAGAGACCCAGTACTTC. Protein sequence: CAGSLSASGNYQETQYF.

The table lists this clonotype with a few counts. Here the CDR3 reads CATSRAGVTSGALQETQYF. The CDR3 DNA sequence: TGTGCCACCAGCAGAGCCGGGGTGACTAGCGGGGCCCTTCAAGAGACCCAGTACTTC. The chain joins TRBV15 to TRBJ2-5, with TRBD2 identical over 11 bases. CDR3 length: 19 residues. Per germline, CDR1 LNHNV and CDR2 YYDKDF (reference sequence). With V trimmed by 1 base and J by 2 bases, 12 bases remained unmatched.

The chain combines TRBV7-8 with TRBJ2-1, with D possibly TRBD2 on 6 matching bases. In germline, CDR1 is SGHVS, CDR2 FQNEAQ. The V gene lost 4 bases and the J gene lost 15 bases, with 19 bases spanning the gap. The CDR3 spans 13 residues. The CDR3 sequence: CASSYRDFRAWFF. The CDR3 bases are TGTGCCAGCAGCTATAGGGACTTCCGAGCATGGTTCTTC. Based on the CDR3 plus reference TRBV7-8 and TRBJ2-1, the full variable domain is GAGVSQSPRYKVAKRGQDVALRCDPISGHVSLFWYQQALGQGPEFLTYFQNEAQLDKSGLPSDRFFAERPEGSVSTLKIQRTQQEDSAVYLCASSYRDFRAWFFGPGTRLTVL.

The chain combines TRBV20-1 with TRBJ2-4; TRBD2 is a possible D gene (5 bases). The length of the CDR3 is 14 residues. V dropped 3 bases and J dropped 3 bases, with 12 bases sitting between them. Germline V gene sequence: CDR1 DFQATT, CDR2 SNEGSKA (reference sequence). CDR3 nucleotide sequence: TGCAGTGCTAGCGCAACTGAGGGCAAAAACATTCAGTACTTC. Its protein product is CSASATEGKNIQYF.

This clonotype has a handful of counts. The chain recombines TRBV10-2 with TRBJ2-1; D not resolved. The CDR3 length is 13 residues. V dropped 8 bases and J dropped 4 bases, with 12 bases sitting between them. Germline V gene data show CDR1 as WSHSY and CDR2 as SAAADI. CDR3 sequence reads: CASAVSPYNEQFF. The CDR3, as DNA: TGCGCCAGCGCGGTAAGCCCTTACAATGAGCAGTTCTTC.

As for this clonotype: A read error is possible here, since a much larger clone lies one base away. The chain combines TRBV27 with TRBJ1-1, with D possibly being TRBD1 (6 bases). The CDR3 extends over 15 amino acids. Germline V lookup: CDR1 MNHEY, CDR2 SMNVEV (reference sequence). CDR3 region: CASSLWAGVNTKAFF. For the CDR3, the DNA is TGTGCCAGCAGTTTATGGGCAGGGGTGAACACTAAAGCTTTCTTT.

This clonotype was observed a few times. The rearrangement joins TRBV5-1 to TRBJ2-3; D ambiguous. The germline gives CDR1 SGHRS, CDR2 YFSETQ. Trimming left V 1 base short and J 0 bases short, with 9 bases between. CDR3 length: 15 amino acids. The CDR3 sequence is CASSLSTSSTDTQYF. For the CDR3, the DNA is TGCGCCAGCAGCTTGTCTACCTCTAGCACAGATACGCAGTATTTT.

This clonotype was seen a few times. This chain links TRBV20-1 with TRBJ2-7; maybe TRBD2 (5 bases). Germline CDR1 is DFQATT and CDR2 is SNEGSKA (reference sequence). V was shortened by 2 bases and J by 4 bases, with 12 bases between the two germline ends. The CDR3 totals 13 residues. Here the CDR3 DNA reads TGCAGTGCTAGACCCGACCGCGGGTACGAGCAGTACTTC. Translation: CSARPDRGYEQYF.

This clonotype was detected a few times. The J gene is TRBJ2-3, the V gene TRBV24-1; 9 nucleotides line up with TRBD1. Germline CDR1 reads KGHDR; CDR2 reads SFDVKD. CDR3 length equals 17 residues. With V trimmed by 4 bases and J by 4 bases, 11 bases remained unmatched. The CDR3 nucleotides read TGTGCCACCAGTGACGGGGGAACAGGGGGCGCCGCAGATACGCAGTATTTT. Translated: CATSDGGTGGAADTQYF.